This T cell receptor (beta chain) was profiled in a study of beta chain features in type 1 diabetes. Overall study results and limits: Patients with Type 1 diabetes showed moderately but significantly shorter TCRB CDR3s in all four CD4+ subsets. It was possible that PCR favored shorter templates, equally so in patients and controls.

Isolation of CD4+ naive, central memory, regulatory and stem cell-like memory cells was achieved by sorting via CD45RO/CCR7/CD25/CD127/CD95/CD27. TCRB transcripts that were expressed got sequenced, as all of the isolated RNA had been reverse transcribed. TCRdb's copy holds only in-frame clones and misses some; the assay was immunoSEQ multiplex PCR. This table holds 600,000 to 700,000 clones, 9.5% to 15% found once. This clone was seen a few times. Its target is unknown. Deletions cut 5 bases from V and 6 bases from J, with 9 bases between. This CDR3 has 12 amino acids. Germline values: CDR1 SGHVS, CDR2 FNYEAQ.

The source of this sequence is a man aged 25 to 40 with type 1 diabetes. The chain links TRBV7-6 to TRBJ2-3; D gene uncertain. The sequencing sample was made of naive CD4+ T cells from blood. The CDR3 loop reads CASSPPVDTQYF. Here the CDR3 DNA reads TGTGCCAGCAGCCCCCCAGTGGATACGCAGTATTTT.